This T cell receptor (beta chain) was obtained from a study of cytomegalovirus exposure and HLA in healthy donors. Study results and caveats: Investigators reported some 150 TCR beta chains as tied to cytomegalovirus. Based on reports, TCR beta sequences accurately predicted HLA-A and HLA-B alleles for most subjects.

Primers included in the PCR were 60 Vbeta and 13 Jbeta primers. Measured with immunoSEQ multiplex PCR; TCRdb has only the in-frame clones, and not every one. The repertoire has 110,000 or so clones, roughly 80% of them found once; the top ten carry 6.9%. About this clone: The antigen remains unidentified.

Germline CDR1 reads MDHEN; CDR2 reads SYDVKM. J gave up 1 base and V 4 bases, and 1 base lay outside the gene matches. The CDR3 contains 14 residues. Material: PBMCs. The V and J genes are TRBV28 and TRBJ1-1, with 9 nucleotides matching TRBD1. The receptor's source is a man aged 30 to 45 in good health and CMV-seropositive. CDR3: CASSSGQGNTEAFF. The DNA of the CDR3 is TGTGCCAGCAGTTCGGGACAGGGGAACACTGAAGCTTTCTTT. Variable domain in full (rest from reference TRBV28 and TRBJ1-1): DVKVTQSSRYLVKRTGEKVFLECVQDMDHENMFWYRQDPGLGLRLIYFSYDVKMKEKGDIPEGYSVSREKKERFSLILESASTNQTSMYLCASSSGQGNTEAFFGQGTRLTVV.